This T cell receptor beta chain is drawn from a study of cytomegalovirus exposure and HLA in healthy donors. Germline CDR1 and CDR2: SGDLS and YYNGEE. The CDR3 sequence is 16 residues long. J lost 4 bases, V lost 1 base, and 9 bases had no gene match. 13 Jbeta primers and 60 Vbeta primers were used for the PCR. Under the authors' procedure: Unique TCR beta chains numbered approximately 80 million in a later analysis, with roughly 10 million shared. Repertoires were generated with immunoSEQ multiplex PCR, while TCRdb's copy carries only in-frame clones and drops some. That table supplies the V and J calls and clone size; D and trimming were determined from the DNA. Of about 110,000 clones in the sample, less than 85% were seen once.

The clonotype was recovered from a man aged 25-40 years in good health and CMV-seropositive. Sequencing was done on a sample of PBMCs. The chain couples TRBV9 to TRBJ2-3; the match to TRBD2 covers 7 bases. The CDR3 sequence: CASSVRLGGSADTQYF. The CDR3 DNA reads TGTGCCAGCAGCGTAAGGTTGGGGGGGAGCGCAGATACGCAGTATTTT.